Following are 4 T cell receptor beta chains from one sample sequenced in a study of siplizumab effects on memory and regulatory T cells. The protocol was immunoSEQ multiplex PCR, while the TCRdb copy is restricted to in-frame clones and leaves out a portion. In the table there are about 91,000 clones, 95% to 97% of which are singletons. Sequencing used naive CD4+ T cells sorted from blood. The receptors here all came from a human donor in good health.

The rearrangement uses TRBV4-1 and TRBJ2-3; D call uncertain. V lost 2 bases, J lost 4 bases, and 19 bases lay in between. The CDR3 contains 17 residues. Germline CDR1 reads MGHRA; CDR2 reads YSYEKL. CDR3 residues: CASSQSGTQVRADTQYF. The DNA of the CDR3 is TGCGCCAGCAGCCAATCGGGTACCCAAGTCCGAGCAGATACGCAGTATTTT.

CDR3 residues: CASSLASGSLNEQYF. The CDR3 region has the DNA TGCGCCAGCAGCTTGGCGTCGGGCAGCCTCAACGAGCAGTACTTC. The chain combines TRBV5-1 with TRBJ2-7; D gene ambiguous. Trimming took 0 bases from V and 5 from J, leaving 15 bases between them. The CDR3 is 15 amino acids. Germline V gene lookup returns CDR1 SGHRS and CDR2 YFSETQ.

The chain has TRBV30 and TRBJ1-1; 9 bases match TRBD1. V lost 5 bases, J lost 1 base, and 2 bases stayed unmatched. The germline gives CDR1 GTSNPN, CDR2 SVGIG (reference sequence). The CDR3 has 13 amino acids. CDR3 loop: CAWGGQGNTEAFF. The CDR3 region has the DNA TGTGCCTGGGGGGGACAGGGGAACACTGAAGCTTTCTTT.

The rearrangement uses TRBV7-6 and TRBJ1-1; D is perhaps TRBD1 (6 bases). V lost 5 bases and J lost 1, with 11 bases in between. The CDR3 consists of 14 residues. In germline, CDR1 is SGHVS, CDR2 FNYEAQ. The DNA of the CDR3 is TGTGCCAGCAGCCCCGGGACAAAGAACACTGAAGCTTTCTTT. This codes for CASSPGTKNTEAFF.